Below are 15 T cell receptor beta chains sequenced from a single sample in a study of blood T cells in healthy people across ages. Primers used in a second PCR of about 6 to 11 cycles were a sample-barcoded 5' primer and a J-beta primer mix. TCRdb independently ran MiXCR on the 5' RACE reads; one entry per CDR3 protein. The table records about 510,000 distinct CDR3 sequences, about a quarter of them present only once. This sample also belongs to another study, concerning T cells of mothers and their children.

The sequencing input was blood. Every receptor here comes from a boy aged 2 to 10 in good health.

This chain links TRBV20-1 with TRBJ2-2, with TRBD2 matching 7 bases. V gave up 6 bases and J gave up 0 bases; unmatched junction bases: 4. CDR1 is DFQATT and CDR2 is SNEGSKA in the germline V gene (reference sequence). The CDR3 covers 14 residues. CDR3 sequence reads: CSAPLAANTGELFF. The DNA of the CDR3 is TGCAGTGCCCCTCTAGCGGCGAACACCGGGGAGCTGTTTTTT.

The chain uses TRBV5-1 and TRBJ1-6, with D possibly TRBD1 on 5 matching bases. The germline gives CDR1 SGHRS, CDR2 YFSETQ. CDR3 length: 15 amino acids. Trimming took 0 bases from V and 10 from J, leaving 14 bases between them. The CDR3 loop is CASSLAGEQASPLHF. CDR3 nucleotide sequence: TGCGCCAGCAGCTTGGCCGGGGAACAGGCGTCACCCCTCCACTTT.

This clonotype has just a few counts. The rearrangement links TRBV6-5 to TRBJ2-5; 7 bases are a match to TRBD1. Near its end, the DNA agrees better with TRBJ2-7, so the J call may be wrong. Germline V gene sequence: CDR1 MNHEY, CDR2 SVGAGI. This CDR3 has 16 residues. The CDR3 sequence: CASSYSTRGSSYEQYF. The CDR3 DNA follows: TGTGCCAGCAGTTACTCGACCAGGGGGAGCTCCTACGAGCAGTACTTC.

The rearrangement uses TRBV3-1 and TRBJ2-4, with D unresolved. The CDR3 consists of 16 residues. Deletions cut 4 bases from V and 8 bases from J, with 21 bases between. The germline V gene encodes CDR1 LGHDT and CDR2 YNNKEL (reference sequence). For the CDR3, the DNA is TGTGCCAGCAGCCCGCCTCTTGTCTCAGGACGGGACATTCAGTACTTC. Its translation: CASSPPLVSGRDIQYF. The full variable domain, in which reference TRBV3-1 and TRBJ2-4 provide the parts outside the CDR3, is DTAVSQTPKYLVTQMGNDKSIKCEQNLGHDTMYWYKQDSKKFLKIMFSYNNKELIINETVPNRFSPKSPDKAHLNLHINSLELGDSAVYFCASSPPLVSGRDIQYFGAGTRLSVL.

In this sample, this clonotype turned up a few times. The genes are TRBV21-1 and TRBJ1-1; the D call TRBD1 from the table was never checked on the DNA. TRBV21-1 corresponds to a pseudogene. The CDR3 covers 15 residues. CDR3 residues: CASSRERDRVTEAFF. The DNA of the CDR3 is TGTGCCAGCAGCCGAGAGCGGGACAGGGTTACTGAAGCTTTCTTT.

This clonotype was counted many times. The rearrangement links TRBV19 to TRBJ2-4, with TRBD1 as a possible D gene (6 bases). This CDR3 comprises 14 residues. The V gene's germline CDR1 is LNHDA and CDR2 SQIVND (reference sequence). Trimming removed 7 bases from V and 2 bases from J, with 12 bases in between. CDR3 nucleotide sequence: TGTGCCAGTAACAGGGACGTTTCCAAAAACATTCAGTACTTC. Protein sequence: CASNRDVSKNIQYF.

This rearrangement joins TRBV7-2 to TRBJ2-1, with 7 bases aligning to TRBD1. V shed 4 bases and J 11 bases; nucleotides not matched to a gene: 8. From germline, CDR1 is SGHTA and CDR2 FQGNSA. The CDR3 is 13 residues long. CDR3 sequence: CASSSRGTEKQFF. In DNA, the CDR3 is TGTGCCAGCAGCTCGCGAGGGACAGAGAAGCAGTTCTTC.

The J gene is TRBJ1-4, the V gene TRBV9; tentative D call: TRBD1 (5 bases). Germline V gives CDR1 SGDLS, CDR2 YYNGEE. This CDR3 spans 19 amino acids. With 2 bases removed from V and 4 bases from J, the gap between germline ends came to 24 bases. The CDR3: CASSVGPQEGSLLNEKLFF. As DNA, the CDR3 is TGTGCCAGCAGCGTCGGACCACAGGAAGGGTCCCTCCTTAATGAAAAACTGTTTTTT.

Only a few counts were recorded for this clonotype. The chain combines TRBV7-9 with TRBJ2-1; 9 bases map to TRBD2. Germline loops: CDR1 SEHNR, CDR2 FQNEAQ (reference sequence). V was clipped by 1 base and J by 10 bases; unmatched bases: 5. The CDR3 covers 14 residues. This chain's CDR3 is CASSLGGTSREQFF. The CDR3 nucleotides read TGTGCCAGCAGCTTAGGTGGGACTAGCAGGGAGCAGTTCTTC.

The rearrangement links TRBV6-5 to TRBJ2-5; 12 nucleotides agree with TRBD2. The DNA matches TRBJ2-7 better at its end, which makes the J call doubtful. There are 15 residues in the CDR3. Germline loops: CDR1 MNHEY, CDR2 SVGAGI. DNA of the CDR3: TGTGCCAGCAGTCGACTAGCGGGAGTTGAATCCGAGCAGTACTTC. This sequence encodes CASSRLAGVESEQYF.

The genes are TRBV6-2 or TRBV6-3 and TRBJ2-1; the match to TRBD2 covers 10 bases. This CDR3 contains 16 residues. Germline V gene sequence: CDR1 MNHEY, CDR2 SVGEGT. Trimming cost V 6 bases and J 4 bases; bases outside gene matches: 9. The CDR3 DNA is TGTGCCAGCAGGCTCTCCGGGACTAGCGCTTACAATGAGCAGTTCTTC. Translating gives CASRLSGTSAYNEQFF.

This clonotype was detected a few times. The chain is built from TRBV29-1 and TRBJ2-1, with a weak D call TRBD2 (6 bases). CDR3 length: 13 residues. The V end lost 6 bases, the J end lost 4 bases, and 13 bases lay between the germline ends. Per germline, CDR1 SQVTM and CDR2 ANQGSEA. The CDR3 bases are TGCAGCGTAACGAGTGGACTATACAATGAGCAGTTCTTC. Residues: CSVTSGLYNEQFF.

The chain has TRBV3-1 and TRBJ1-2, with TRBD1 identical over 8 bases. Germline V gene data show CDR1 as LGHDT and CDR2 as YNNKEL (reference sequence). The V segment lost 5 bases and the J segment 9 bases; nucleotides outside the gene matches: 8. This CDR3 has 13 residues. The CDR3 nucleotides are TGTGCCAGCAGCGCAGGACAGGGTGTGAGCTACACCTTC. Residues: CASSAGQGVSYTF. Complete variable domain (other parts from reference TRBV3-1 and TRBJ1-2): DTAVSQTPKYLVTQMGNDKSIKCEQNLGHDTMYWYKQDSKKFLKIMFSYNNKELIINETVPNRFSPKSPDKAHLNLHINSLELGDSAVYFCASSAGQGVSYTFGSGTRLTVV.

The chain carries TRBV5-1 and TRBJ1-2; the match to TRBD1 covers 7 bases. Germline loops: CDR1 SGHRS, CDR2 YFSETQ. The CDR3 is 17 residues long. Trimming took 0 bases from V and 4 from J; bases not matched to a gene: 12. The CDR3 DNA is TGCGCCAGCAGCTTGGCGGTAGCCCCGACAGGGCCCTATGGCTACACCTTC. As protein: CASSLAVAPTGPYGYTF.

This clonotype was recorded a few times. The chain has TRBV11-2 and TRBJ1-1; 7 bases are shared with TRBD1. Germline loops: CDR1 SGHAT, CDR2 FQNNGV. The length of the CDR3 is 16 residues. Unmatched junction bases numbered 12, after V lost 6 bases and J lost 2 bases. In nucleotides, the CDR3 is TGTGCCAGCAGACCCGTCAAGGGGGCCGTCAACACTGAAGCTTTCTTT. It yields the protein CASRPVKGAVNTEAFF.